This T cell receptor beta chain was observed in a study of OX40 agonist ivuxolimab in advanced cancers. With respect to the entire study: Ivuxolimab was a fully human IgG2 agonistic monoclonal antibody targeting the costimulatory receptor OX40 (CD134). Partial responses occurred in three dose-escalation patients, of whom one had hepatocellular carcinoma and two had cutaneous melanoma. Prior anti-PD-1, anti-PD-L1 or anti-CTLA-4 therapy was permitted, and checkpoint inhibitors had been received by roughly two fifths of dose-escalation patients. The point of sequencing TCRbeta in the periphery was to test whether ivuxolimab changed TCR sequence diversity and drove clonal T-cell expansion. The paper describes the monotherapy dose-escalation part (N of about 52 patients) of the phase I trial of ivuxolimab. Of the 50 to 55 dose-escalation patients, hepatocellular carcinoma was present in roughly 19, melanoma in around 15, renal cell carcinoma in 9 and head and neck cancer in 9. In the dose-escalation cohort, 70% to 90% of patients were male, and the mean age was 60 years with a range of 23 to 79. Intravenous ivuxolimab was administered to patients every 2 weeks at six dose levels: 0.01, 0.1, 0.3, 1.5, 3 and 10 mg/kg. General findings and caveats noted by the study authors: Which antigens the clonally expanded peripheral T cells were specific for was not determined. At doses of 0.1 to 3.0 mg/kg, clonal expansion of both CD4+ and CD8+ blood T cells was observed from baseline to week 6. In the 0.1-3.0 mg/kg groups, partial responders were among the patients with the lowest normalized peripheral clonal expansion, particularly in CD8+ T cells. After ivuxolimab, expanded clones were on average more numerous among CD8+ T cells than among CD4+ T cells. Low levels of normalized T-cell clonal expansion were also seen in some nonresponding patients.

The trial excluded patients who had a history of autoimmune disease or were on systemic immunosuppression. In every dose cohort, peripheral blood was drawn for TCR sequencing at baseline, cycle 4 day 1, and cycle 7 day 1. The samples were drawn from a first-in-human, open-label, multicenter phase I dose-escalation trial of ivuxolimab. Adults with locally advanced or metastatic melanoma, renal cell, hepatocellular, or head and neck squamous cell carcinoma were enrolled in the trial. Before TCR sequencing, CD4+ and CD8+ T cells were separately sorted from peripheral blood. Of note for this clone: Its antigen specificity is not known. Base qualities were left out, and no much larger clone turns up one base away.

V ends up 4 bases short and J 6 bases short, with an unmatched junction base count of 7. The CDR3 measures 14 amino acids from cysteine to phenylalanine. Just the 42-base CDR3 DNA is kept, in frame starting at base 1. CDR1 and CDR2 were assigned from the germline V gene as SGHAT and FQNNGV. To sequence the TCRbeta CDR3 region, genomic DNA was isolated from the sorted cells. TCRbeta CDR3 regions were sequenced using the immunoSEQ Assay. TCRdb holds this immuneACCESS table with in-frame rearrangements only. Some clones are missing; in checked studies, unresolved V genes explain under half, and the rest has no known cause. This sample lists under 25,000 clones; roughly 78% were detected once. In total, the top ten clones hold roughly 32% of the sample.

Sequencing used CD4+ or CD8+ T cells sorted from blood, obtained in a trial of the OX40 agonist ivuxolimab. This clonotype was sampled from an adult with an advanced solid tumor such as melanoma, head and neck, liver or kidney cancer. This chain is built from TRBV11-2 and TRBJ2-7; TRBD2 fits 9 bases in the junction. The CDR3 amino acid sequence is: CASSSLAGVSEQYF. The DNA sequence is as follows: TGTGCCAGCAGCTCGTTAGCGGGGGTTAGCGAGCAGTACTTC.